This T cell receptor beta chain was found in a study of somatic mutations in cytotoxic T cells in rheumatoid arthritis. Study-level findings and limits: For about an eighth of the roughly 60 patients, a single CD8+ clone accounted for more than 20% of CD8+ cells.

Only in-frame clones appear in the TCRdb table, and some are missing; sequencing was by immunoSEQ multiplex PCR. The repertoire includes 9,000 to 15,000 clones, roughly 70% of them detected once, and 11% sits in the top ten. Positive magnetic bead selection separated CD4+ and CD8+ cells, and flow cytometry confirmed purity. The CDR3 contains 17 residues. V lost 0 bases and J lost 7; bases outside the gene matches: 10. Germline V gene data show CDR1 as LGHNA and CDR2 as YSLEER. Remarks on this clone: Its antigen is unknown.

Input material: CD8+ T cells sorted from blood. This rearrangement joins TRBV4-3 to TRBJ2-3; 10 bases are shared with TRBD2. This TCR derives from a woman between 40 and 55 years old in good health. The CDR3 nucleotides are TGCGCCAGCAGCCAAGATGCGACCGGGACTAGCGCGAATACGCAGTATTTT. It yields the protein CASSQDATGTSANTQYF.